Below, 4 T cell receptor beta chains from the same sample are listed, as sequenced in a study of blood T cell repertoires in COVID-19 (dated by TCRdb to 2020 to 2022). Libraries were prepared through the immunoSEQ multiplex PCR assay. TCRdb mirrors the immuneACCESS table, restricted to in-frame sequences. Some clones are absent from its copies; in checked studies, under half trace to an unresolved V gene, and the reason for the others is unknown. The sample table contains about 100,000 clones; only one count was recorded for over 75% of them. Of the sample, approximately 30% is held by the ten largest clones. The sequencing input was peripheral blood. The receptor source for this set is a woman of 80 years or more with acute or convalescent COVID-19.

This chain joins TRBV21-1 and TRBJ1-5; the table's D call, TRBD1, was not checked against the DNA. TRBV21-1 is an annotated pseudogene. The CDR3 covers 20 residues. The CDR3 DNA reads TGTGCCAGCAGCAAAGTCCCCGACAGGGGTTTTCTTCTTAGCAATCAGCCCCAGCATTTT. Amino acid sequence: CASSKVPDRGFLLSNQPQHF.

V and J are TRBV5-8 and TRBJ2-1, with 10 bases matching TRBD2. This CDR3 is built from 18 residues. V lost 4 bases, J lost 5 bases, and 15 bases stayed unmatched. The V gene's germline CDR1 is SGHTS and CDR2 YDEGEE. The CDR3 DNA is TGTGCCAGCAGCCGAGGTGGACTAGCGGCCTACTACGACAATGAGCAGTTCTTC. This sequence encodes CASSRGGLAAYYDNEQFF.

This chain connects TRBV5-1 to TRBJ2-1, with TRBD2 matching over 9 bases. The CDR3 extends over 15 amino acids. Trimming cost V 0 bases and J 4 bases; bases outside gene matches: 2. The germline V gene has CDR1 SGHRS and CDR2 YFSETQ. The CDR3 sequence: CASSLGSGGYNEQFF. Written as DNA, the CDR3 is TGCGCCAGCAGCTTGGGAAGCGGGGGGTACAATGAGCAGTTCTTC.

The chain joins TRBV4-1 to TRBJ2-5; 7 nucleotides line up with TRBD1. The V and J ends lost 3 bases and 4 bases, in that order; junction bases with no gene match: 5. This CDR3 spans 14 amino acids. Germline V CDR1 and CDR2: MGHRA, YSYEKL. The CDR3 spells CASSQGNRGETQYF. CDR3 coding DNA: TGCGCCAGCAGCCAGGGGAACAGGGGAGAGACCCAGTACTTC.